One sample yielded the 21 T cell receptor beta chains listed below, sequenced in a study of T cells in Graves' hyperthyroidism and ophthalmopathy (dated by TCRdb to between 2018 and 2021). The library was generated by multiplex PCR. Sequenced using an Illumina HiSeq 2000. TCR beta CDR3 regions were amplified from RNA transcripts. A first-round RT-PCR of the TCR CDR3 used the HTBI primer set with the Qiagen OneStep RT-PCR kit. Clones were called with MiXCR by TCRdb after fastp trimmed the public reads at Q25, and only in-frame beta chains were retained. One record per CDR3 amino acid sequence lists the most common genes and DNA. The sample table shows 130,000 to 150,000 distinct CDR3 sequences, and less than 25% are seen once. Jointly, the top ten make up around 70% of the sample. Sequenced: blood. The source of these receptors is a woman aged 50 to 60 with Graves' hyperthyroidism that later progressed to Graves' ophthalmopathy.

The rearrangement links TRBV11-2 to TRBJ2-5, with TRBD1 matching 10 bases. CDR3 length: 15 residues. The V gene end was trimmed by 5 bases and the J gene end by 0 bases; junction bases not matched to a gene: 3. Per germline, CDR1 SGHAT and CDR2 FQNNGV. The CDR3, as DNA: TGTGCCAGCAGCCAAGGACAGGGGGACCAAGAGACCCAGTACTTC. This gives the protein CASSQGQGDQETQYF.

This clonotype was counted at least ten times. The chain joins TRBV5-4 to TRBJ1-5; perhaps TRBD1 as D (5 bases). CDR1 is SGHNT and CDR2 is YYREEE in the germline V gene (reference sequence). V lost 1 base to trimming and J lost 12 bases, with 14 bases between them. CDR3 length: 13 amino acids. This CDR3 is CASSLPGTEIQHF. The CDR3 DNA follows: TGTGCCAGCAGCTTGCCGGGGACGGAGATCCAGCATTTT.

This clonotype was picked up many times. This rearrangement joins TRBV6-1 to TRBJ1-1, with 8 bases lining up with TRBD1. The germline V gene has CDR1 MNHNS and CDR2 SASEGT. V trimming: 5 bases; J trimming: 1 base; junction bases outside the gene matches: 9. The length of the CDR3 is 16 residues. The CDR3 loop is CASSPPGTGWNTEAFF. DNA of the CDR3: TGTGCCAGCAGTCCCCCCGGGACAGGTTGGAACACTGAAGCTTTCTTT.

This clonotype was seen repeatedly, ten times or more. This sequence joins TRBV2 and TRBJ2-3; D remains ambiguous. The V and J ends lost 8 bases and 0 bases respectively, with 6 bases between them. There are 12 residues in the CDR3. Germline V lookup: CDR1 SNHLY, CDR2 FYNNEI. For the CDR3, the DNA is TGTGCCAGCGCCGAGAGCACAGATACGCAGTATTTT. Translating gives CASAESTDTQYF.

Ten or more counts support this clonotype. The chain has TRBV6-1 and TRBJ2-2; 8 bases agree with TRBD2. The CDR3 spans 14 residues. The V gene's germline CDR1 is MNHNS and CDR2 SASEGT. V lost 5 bases, J lost 8 bases, and 7 bases stayed unmatched. The CDR3 coding sequence is TGTGCCAGCAGTCATATAGCGGGAAGGGGGGAGCTGTTTTTT. It yields the protein CASSHIAGRGELFF.

The DNA of the CDR3 is TGCAGTGCTAGAGATCTTACTAGCGGGTACGAGCAGTACTTC. It yields the protein CSARDLTSGYEQYF. The gene calls are TRBV20-1 and TRBJ2-7; 9 nucleotides line up with TRBD2. Germline V gene sequence: CDR1 DFQATT, CDR2 SNEGSKA (reference sequence). The trim removed 0 bases at V and 4 bases at J, leaving 4 bases unmatched. The CDR3 has 14 amino acids.

This clonotype was observed at least ten times. The chain carries TRBV5-5 and TRBJ2-7; TRBD2 is a possible D gene (6 bases). Germline V lookup: CDR1 SGHKS, CDR2 YYEKEE (reference sequence). V was clipped by 1 base and J by 3 bases, with 14 bases between them. The CDR3 covers 15 residues. CDR3 loop: CASSLRDSTGYEQYF. The CDR3 DNA is TGTGCCAGCAGCTTGCGGGACTCCACCGGCTACGAGCAGTACTTC.

The table lists this clonotype with a few counts. The rearrangement uses TRBV27 and TRBJ2-2, with D tentatively TRBD2 (6 bases). The CDR3 totals 13 residues. CDR1 is MNHEY, CDR2 SMNVEV, per germline (reference sequence). The germline V and J ends were trimmed by 6 bases and 10 bases, with 15 bases remaining between them. The CDR3 nucleotides are TGTGCCAGCAGGAACGGAGGGATGAAGGAGCTGTTTTTT. This translates into CASRNGGMKELFF.

This chain connects TRBV2 to TRBJ1-2; 12 positions match TRBD1. Germline values: CDR1 SNHLY, CDR2 FYNNEI. The J segment lost 8 bases and the V segment lost 5 bases, leaving 9 bases of the junction unmatched. This CDR3 has 15 residues. CDR3 sequence reads: CASSPPGQGAGGYTF. The CDR3 nucleotides are TGTGCCAGCAGTCCACCGGGACAGGGGGCGGGGGGCTACACCTTC. Using reference TRBV2 and TRBJ1-2 for the parts outside the CDR3, the full variable domain is EPEVTQTPSHQVTQMGQEVILRCVPISNHLYFYWYRQILGQKVEFLVSFYNNEISEKSEIFDDQFSVERPDGSNFTLKIRSTKLEDSAMYFCASSPPGQGAGGYTFGSGTRLTVV.

This clonotype was recorded at least ten times. The J gene is TRBJ2-4, the V gene TRBV18; possibly TRBD1 or TRBD2 for D (5 bases each). Trimming removed 0 bases from V and 4 bases from J, with 10 bases in between. The CDR3 loop spans 15 amino acids. Germline V gives CDR1 KGHSH, CDR2 LQKENI. CDR3 in DNA: TGTGCCAGCTCACCACCCCCCAGGGAGAAAAACATTCAGTACTTC. Translation gives CASSPPPREKNIQYF.

This clonotype was seen many times. V and J are TRBV2 and TRBJ2-7; D is unresolved. Trimming removed 3 bases at V and 7 bases at J, with 16 bases between. The CDR3 is made up of 14 amino acids. Germline CDR1 is SNHLY and CDR2 is FYNNEI. The CDR3 reads CASSETGPVEEQYF. The CDR3 DNA reads TGTGCCAGCAGTGAGACTGGACCTGTGGAAGAGCAGTACTTC.

This clonotype occurred many times. This chain uses TRBV20-1 with TRBJ1-5; D possibly corresponds to TRBD1 (5 bases). The CDR3 consists of 12 residues. The V gene's germline CDR1 is DFQATT and CDR2 SNEGSKA (reference sequence). Trimming left V 7 bases short and J 3 bases short, with 10 bases between. The CDR3, as DNA: TGCAGTGGACGGGGGGACAATCAGCCCCAGCATTTT. Translating gives CSGRGDNQPQHF.

This clonotype was observed many times. The CDR3, as DNA: TGTGCCAGTACCGAGGACCTGGGGACTGAAGCTTTCTTT. This gives the protein CASTEDLGTEAFF. The chain employs TRBV19 and TRBJ1-1; D is uncertain. Trimming removed 7 bases at V and 5 bases at J, with 14 bases between. Germline CDR1 is LNHDA and CDR2 is SQIVND (reference sequence). The CDR3 has 13 amino acids.

This clonotype was found many times. The V gene is TRBV28, the J gene TRBJ2-7; 9 nucleotides line up with TRBD1. V dropped 6 bases and J dropped 5; count of bases not matched to a gene: 8. Germline loops: CDR1 MDHEN, CDR2 SYDVKM. This CDR3 comprises 14 residues. CDR3 DNA: TGTGCCAGCAGGGCACCGGGACAGGGTAACGAGCAGTACTTC. Translation: CASRAPGQGNEQYF.

The chain uses TRBV6-1 and TRBJ1-1; 7 positions agree with TRBD1. Germline V gives CDR1 MNHNS, CDR2 SASEGT. This CDR3 spans 15 amino acids. After removal of 6 bases from V and 0 bases from J, the junction contained 7 bases not matched to a gene. CDR3 in DNA: TGTGCCAGCAGGAACTCAGGGGGGCTGAACACTGAAGCTTTCTTT. It specifies CASRNSGGLNTEAFF.

This clonotype has a count of ten or more. The gene calls are TRBV20-1 and TRBJ2-7; D possibly corresponds to TRBD2 (5 bases). The germline V gene encodes CDR1 DFQATT and CDR2 SNEGSKA (reference sequence). Trimming took off 1 base at V and 7 bases at J, with 11 bases between the two ends. CDR3 length equals 12 residues. The CDR3 DNA reads as TGCAGTGCTAGAGGTGATCGAGGGGAGCAGTACTTC. Encoded protein: CSARGDRGEQYF.

This clonotype was detected ten times or more. The chain has TRBV7-2 and TRBJ2-3, with D unclear. Deletions cut 3 bases from V and 1 base from J, with 11 bases between. CDR3 length: 15 residues. Germline lookup yields CDR1 SGHTA and CDR2 FQGNSA. For the CDR3, the DNA is TGTGCCAGCAGCTTTCCCTCCCTTGGCACAGATACGCAGTATTTT. Its protein is CASSFPSLGTDTQYF.

A few counts support this clonotype. This rearrangement joins TRBV12-3 or TRBV12-4 to TRBJ2-1; perhaps D is TRBD1 or TRBD2 (5 bases each). V was trimmed by 6 bases and J by 6 bases, leaving 15 bases between them. The CDR3 loop spans 14 amino acids. The CDR3 is CASRTEGLGNEQFF. In DNA, the CDR3 is TGTGCCAGCAGAACAGAGGGGCTCGGCAATGAGCAGTTCTTC.

V and J are TRBV2 and TRBJ2-7, with 9 bases matching TRBD1. The CDR3 runs 13 residues. J lost 5 bases, V lost 10 bases, and 9 bases had no gene match. Germline V gene data show CDR1 as SNHLY and CDR2 as FYNNEI. CDR3 nucleotide sequence: TGTGCCACCTCGGGGACAGGGATTAACGAGCAGTACTTC. This sequence encodes CATSGTGINEQYF.

This clonotype was observed many times. The chain has TRBV5-1 and TRBJ1-1; no reliable D call. V shed 1 base and J shed 1 base, with 5 bases lying between them. Germline CDR1 SGHRS, CDR2 YFSETQ. The CDR3 extends over 13 amino acids. DNA for the CDR3: TGCGCCAGCAGCTTGTTCGGGAACACTGAAGCTTTCTTT. This encodes CASSLFGNTEAFF.

J is TRBJ1-6 and V is TRBV7-2; possible D gene TRBD1, 6 bases. CDR3 size: 16 residues. Germline V gene data show CDR1 as SGHTA and CDR2 as FQGNSA. The V gene lost 3 bases and the J gene lost 2 bases, with 11 bases spanning the gap. CDR3 DNA: TGTGCCAGCAGCTTTCGGACAGCCACCTATAATTCACCCCTCCACTTT. It is translated as CASSFRTATYNSPLHF. Full variable domain (missing parts from reference TRBV7-2 and TRBJ1-6): GAGVSQSPSNKVTEKGKDVELRCDPISGHTALYWYRQSLGQGLEFLIYFQGNSAPDKSGLPSDRFSAERTGGSVSTLTIQRTQQEDSAVYLCASSFRTATYNSPLHFGNGTRLTVT.